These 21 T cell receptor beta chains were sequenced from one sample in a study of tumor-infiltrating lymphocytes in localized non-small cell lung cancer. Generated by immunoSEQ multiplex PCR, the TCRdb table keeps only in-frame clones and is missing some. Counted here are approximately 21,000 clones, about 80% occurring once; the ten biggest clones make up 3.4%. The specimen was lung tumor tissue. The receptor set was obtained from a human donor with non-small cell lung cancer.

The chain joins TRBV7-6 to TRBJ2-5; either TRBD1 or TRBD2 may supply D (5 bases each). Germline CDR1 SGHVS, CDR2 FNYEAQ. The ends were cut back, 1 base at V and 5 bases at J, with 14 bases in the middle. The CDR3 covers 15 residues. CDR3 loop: CASSLGGRDRETQYF. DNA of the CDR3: TGTGCCAGCAGCTTAGGTGGAAGGGACCGGGAGACCCAGTACTTC.

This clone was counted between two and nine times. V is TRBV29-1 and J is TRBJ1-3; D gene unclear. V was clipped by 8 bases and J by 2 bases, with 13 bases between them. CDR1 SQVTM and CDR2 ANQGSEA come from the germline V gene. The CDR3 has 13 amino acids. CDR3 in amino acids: CSTSTVTGNTIYF. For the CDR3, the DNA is TGCAGCACCTCGACGGTAACTGGAAACACCATATATTTT.

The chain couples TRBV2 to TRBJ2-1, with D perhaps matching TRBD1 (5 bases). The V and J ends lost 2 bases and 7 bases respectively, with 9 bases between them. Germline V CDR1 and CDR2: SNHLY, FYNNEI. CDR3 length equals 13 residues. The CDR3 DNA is TGTGCCAGCAGTGAACAGGGTCTGAATGAGCAGTTCTTC. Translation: CASSEQGLNEQFF.

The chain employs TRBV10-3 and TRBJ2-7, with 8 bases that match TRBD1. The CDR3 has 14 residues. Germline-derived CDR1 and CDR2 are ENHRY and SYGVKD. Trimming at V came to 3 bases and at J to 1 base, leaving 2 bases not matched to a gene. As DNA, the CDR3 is TGTGCCATCAGTGATGGACAGGGATCCTACGAGCAGTACTTC. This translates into CAISDGQGSYEQYF.

The CDR3 sequence: CASSPDRNSYEQYF. In DNA, the CDR3 is TGTGCCAGCAGCCCGGACAGGAACTCCTACGAGCAGTACTTC. The chain links TRBV4-2 to TRBJ2-7; 7 bases match TRBD1. Germline CDR1 and CDR2: LGHNA and YNFKEQ. The CDR3 covers 14 residues. Unmatched junction bases numbered 3, after V lost 4 bases and J lost 0 bases.

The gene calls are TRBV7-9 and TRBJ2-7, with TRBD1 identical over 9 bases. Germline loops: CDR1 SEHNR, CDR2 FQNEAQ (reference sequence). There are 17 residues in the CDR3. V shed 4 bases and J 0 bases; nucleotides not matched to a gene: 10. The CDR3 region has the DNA TGTGCCAGCAGCTGGAGGCCCGGGACAGGGATCTCCTACGAGCAGTACTTC. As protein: CASSWRPGTGISYEQYF.

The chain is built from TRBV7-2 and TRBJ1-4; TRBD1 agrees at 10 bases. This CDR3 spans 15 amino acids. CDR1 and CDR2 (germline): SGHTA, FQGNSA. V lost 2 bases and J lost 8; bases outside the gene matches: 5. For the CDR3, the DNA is TGTGCCAGCAGCTTACGACAGGGGGCAACGGAAAAACTGTTTTTT. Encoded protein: CASSLRQGATEKLFF.

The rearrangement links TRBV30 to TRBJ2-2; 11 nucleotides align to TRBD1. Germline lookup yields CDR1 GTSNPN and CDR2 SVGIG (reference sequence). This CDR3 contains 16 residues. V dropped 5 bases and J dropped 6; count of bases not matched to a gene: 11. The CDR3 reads CAWAKGTGGFSGELFF. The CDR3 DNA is TGTGCCTGGGCGAAGGGGACAGGGGGATTCTCCGGGGAGCTGTTTTTT.

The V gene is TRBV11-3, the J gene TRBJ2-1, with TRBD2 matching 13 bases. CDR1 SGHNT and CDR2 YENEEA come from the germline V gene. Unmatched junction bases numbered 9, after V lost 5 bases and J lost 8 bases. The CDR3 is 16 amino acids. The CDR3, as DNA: TGTGCCAGCAGCCTAGGGACTAGCGGGATGTTCGATGAGCAGTTCTTC. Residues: CASSLGTSGMFDEQFF.

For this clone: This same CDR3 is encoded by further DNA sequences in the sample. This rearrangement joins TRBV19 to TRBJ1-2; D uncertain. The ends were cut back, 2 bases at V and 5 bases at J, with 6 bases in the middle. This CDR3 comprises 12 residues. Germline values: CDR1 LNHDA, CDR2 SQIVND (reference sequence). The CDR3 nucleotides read TGTGCCAGTAGTATATCCGTATATGGCTACACCTTC. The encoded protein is CASSISVYGYTF.

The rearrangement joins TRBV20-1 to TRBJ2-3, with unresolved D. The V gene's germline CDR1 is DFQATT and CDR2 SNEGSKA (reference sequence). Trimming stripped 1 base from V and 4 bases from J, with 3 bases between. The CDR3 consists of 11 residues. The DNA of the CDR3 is TGCAGTGCTAGAGGCTCAGATACGCAGTATTTT. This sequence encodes CSARGSDTQYF.

The CDR3 DNA reads as TGCGCCAGCAGCTTGGGGCTAGGCGGGAGAAGCTCCTACGAGCAGTACTTC. Encoded protein: CASSLGLGGRSSYEQYF. The J gene is TRBJ2-7, the V gene TRBV5-1; 7 bases line up with TRBD2. The germline V gene has CDR1 SGHRS and CDR2 YFSETQ. V trimming: 0 bases; J trimming: 0 bases; junction bases outside the gene matches: 9. CDR3 length: 17 residues. Filled out from reference TRBV5-1 and TRBJ2-7, the complete variable domain reads KAGVTQTPRYLIKTRGQQVTLSCSPISGHRSVSWYQQTPGQGLQFLFEYFSETQRNKGNFPGRFSGRQFSNSRSEMNVSTLELGDSALYLCASSLGLGGRSSYEQYFGPGTRLTVT.

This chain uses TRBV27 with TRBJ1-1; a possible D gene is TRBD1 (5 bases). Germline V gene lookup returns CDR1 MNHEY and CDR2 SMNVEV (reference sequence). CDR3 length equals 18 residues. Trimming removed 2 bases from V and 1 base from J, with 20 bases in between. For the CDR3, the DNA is TGTGCCAGCAGTTTAAGCGGCTCATACAGGCCCTCGAACACTGAAGCTTTCTTT. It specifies CASSLSGSYRPSNTEAFF.

CDR3 loop: CASSYMGENTEAFF. CDR3 sequence (DNA): TGTGCCAGCAGTTATATGGGAGAGAACACTGAAGCTTTCTTT. The rearrangement joins TRBV6-5 to TRBJ1-1; D not resolved. Trimming took off 3 bases at V and 1 base at J, with 9 bases between the two ends. Germline loops: CDR1 MNHEY, CDR2 SVGAGI. The CDR3 length is 14 residues.

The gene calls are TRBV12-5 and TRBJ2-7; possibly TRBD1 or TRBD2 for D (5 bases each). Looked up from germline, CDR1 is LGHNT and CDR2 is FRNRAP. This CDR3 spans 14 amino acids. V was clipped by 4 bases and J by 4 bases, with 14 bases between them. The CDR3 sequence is CASGSPRGLYEQYF. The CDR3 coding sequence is TGTGCTAGTGGTTCCCCGAGGGGATTGTACGAGCAGTACTTC.

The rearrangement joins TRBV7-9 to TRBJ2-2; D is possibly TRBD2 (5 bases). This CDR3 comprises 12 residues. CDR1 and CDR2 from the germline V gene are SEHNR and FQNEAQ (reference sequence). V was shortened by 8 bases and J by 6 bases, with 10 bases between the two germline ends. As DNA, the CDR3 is TGTGCCAGCCCCTCCGGGGCCGGGGAGCTGTTTTTT. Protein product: CASPSGAGELFF.

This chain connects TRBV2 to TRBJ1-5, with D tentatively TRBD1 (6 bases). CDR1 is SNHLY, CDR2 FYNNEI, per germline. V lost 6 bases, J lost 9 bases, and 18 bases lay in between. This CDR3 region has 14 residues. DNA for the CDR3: TGTGCCAGCAGCGCCTATACAGGGAACCTGCCCCAGCATTTT. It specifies CASSAYTGNLPQHF.

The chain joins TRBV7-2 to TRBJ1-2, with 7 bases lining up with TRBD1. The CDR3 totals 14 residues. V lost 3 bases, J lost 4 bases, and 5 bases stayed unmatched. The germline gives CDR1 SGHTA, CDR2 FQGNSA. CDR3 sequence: CASSFTRDSYGYTF. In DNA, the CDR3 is TGTGCCAGCAGCTTTACCCGGGACAGCTATGGCTACACCTTC.

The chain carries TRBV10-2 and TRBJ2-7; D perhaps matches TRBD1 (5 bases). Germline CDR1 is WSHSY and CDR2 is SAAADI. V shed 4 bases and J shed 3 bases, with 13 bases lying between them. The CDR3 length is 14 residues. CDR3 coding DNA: TGCGCCAGCAGTGTCTTAACAGGCTTCTACGAGCAGTACTTC. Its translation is CASSVLTGFYEQYF.

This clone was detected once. CDR3 DNA sequence: TGTGCCAGCAGTGAAGAGGCAGGAGGCCAAGAGACCCAGTACTTC. Translation: CASSEEAGGQETQYF. V gene TRBV6-1 combines with J gene TRBJ2-5; tentatively, D is TRBD2 (5 bases). This CDR3 is 15 amino acids long. Trimming left V 1 base short and J 1 base short, with 10 bases between. Germline CDR1 and CDR2: MNHNS and SASEGT.

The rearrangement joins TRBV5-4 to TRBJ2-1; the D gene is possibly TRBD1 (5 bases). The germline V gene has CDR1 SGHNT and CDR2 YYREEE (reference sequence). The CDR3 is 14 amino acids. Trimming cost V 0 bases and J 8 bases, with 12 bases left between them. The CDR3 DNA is TGTGCCAGCAGCTTGGTAGGGGCCGTGGATGAGCAGTTCTTC. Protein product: CASSLVGAVDEQFF.